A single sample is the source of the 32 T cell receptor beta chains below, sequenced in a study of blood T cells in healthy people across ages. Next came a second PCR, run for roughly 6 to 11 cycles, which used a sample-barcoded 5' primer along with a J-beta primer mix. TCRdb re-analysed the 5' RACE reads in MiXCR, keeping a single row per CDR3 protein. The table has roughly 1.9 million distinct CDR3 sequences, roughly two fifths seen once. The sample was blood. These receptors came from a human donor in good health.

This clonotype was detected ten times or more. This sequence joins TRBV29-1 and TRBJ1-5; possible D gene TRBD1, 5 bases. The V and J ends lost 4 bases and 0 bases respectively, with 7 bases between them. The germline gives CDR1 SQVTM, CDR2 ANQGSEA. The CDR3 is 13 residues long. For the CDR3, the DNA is TGCAGCGTTGGAGGGGCTAGCAATCAGCCCCAGCATTTT. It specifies CSVGGASNQPQHF. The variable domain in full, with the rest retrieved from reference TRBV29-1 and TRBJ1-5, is SAVISQKPSRDICQRGTSLTIQCQVDSQVTMMFWYRQQPGQSLTLIATANQGSEATYESGFVIDKFPISRPNLTFSTLTVSNMSPEDSSIYLCSVGGASNQPQHFGDGTRLSIL.

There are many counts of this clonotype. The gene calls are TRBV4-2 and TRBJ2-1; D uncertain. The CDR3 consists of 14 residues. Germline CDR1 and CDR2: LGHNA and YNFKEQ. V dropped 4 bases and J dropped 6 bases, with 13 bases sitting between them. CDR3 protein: CASSLGTGFNEQFF. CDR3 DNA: TGTGCCAGCAGCCTGGGTACCGGGTTCAATGAGCAGTTCTTC.

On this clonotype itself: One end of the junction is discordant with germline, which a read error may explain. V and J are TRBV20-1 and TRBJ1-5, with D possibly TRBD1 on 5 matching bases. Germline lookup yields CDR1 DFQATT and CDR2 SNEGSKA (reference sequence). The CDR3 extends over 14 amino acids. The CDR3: CGASKGYSNQPQHF. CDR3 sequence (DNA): TGCGGTGCTAGTAAGGGGTATAGCAATCAGCCCCAGCATTTT.

The chain's CDR3 is CASSQVRGAGSPLHF. In nucleotides, the CDR3 is TGTGCCAGCAGCCAAGTAAGGGGGGCAGGATCACCCCTCCACTTT. The rearrangement links TRBV7-2 to TRBJ1-6; a possible D gene is TRBD1 (6 bases). This CDR3 has 15 residues. Trimming left V 5 bases short and J 10 bases short, with 18 bases between. The germline V gene has CDR1 SGHTA and CDR2 FQGNSA.

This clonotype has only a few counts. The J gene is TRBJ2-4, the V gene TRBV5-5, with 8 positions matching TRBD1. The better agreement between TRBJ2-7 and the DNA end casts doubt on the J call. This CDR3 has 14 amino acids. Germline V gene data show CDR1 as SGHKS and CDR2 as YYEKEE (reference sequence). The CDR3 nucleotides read TGTGCCAGCAGCTTACAGGGGGTACTTTACGAGCAGTACTTC. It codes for CASSLQGVLYEQYF.

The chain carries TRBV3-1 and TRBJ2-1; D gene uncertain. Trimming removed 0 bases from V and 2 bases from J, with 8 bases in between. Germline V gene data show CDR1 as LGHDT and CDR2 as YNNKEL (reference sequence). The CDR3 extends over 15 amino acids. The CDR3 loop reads CASSQELLPYNEQFF. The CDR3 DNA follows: TGTGCCAGCAGCCAAGAGTTACTCCCCTACAATGAGCAGTTCTTC.

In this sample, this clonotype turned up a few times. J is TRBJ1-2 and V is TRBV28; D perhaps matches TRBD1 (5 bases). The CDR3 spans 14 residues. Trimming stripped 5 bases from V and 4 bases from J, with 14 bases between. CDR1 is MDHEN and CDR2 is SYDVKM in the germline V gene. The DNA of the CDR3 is TGTGCCAGCAGTACGGGGGACGCATCCTATGGCTACACCTTC. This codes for CASSTGDASYGYTF.

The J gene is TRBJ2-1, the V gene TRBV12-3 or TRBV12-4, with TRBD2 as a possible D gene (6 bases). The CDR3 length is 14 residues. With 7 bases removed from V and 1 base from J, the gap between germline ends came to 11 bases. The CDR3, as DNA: TGTGCCAGCACCTTGCGGGGATCCTACAATGAGCAGTTCTTC. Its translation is CASTLRGSYNEQFF.

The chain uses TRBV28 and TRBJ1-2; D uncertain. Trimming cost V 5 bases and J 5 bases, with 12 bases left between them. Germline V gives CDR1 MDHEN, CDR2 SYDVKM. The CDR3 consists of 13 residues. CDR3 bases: TGTGCCAGCAGTCTCCGGACGAGATATGGCTACACCTTC. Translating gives CASSLRTRYGYTF.

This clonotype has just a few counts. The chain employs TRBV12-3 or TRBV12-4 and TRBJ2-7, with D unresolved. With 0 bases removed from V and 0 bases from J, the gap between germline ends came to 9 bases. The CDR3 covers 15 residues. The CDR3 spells CASSLALRYSYEQYF. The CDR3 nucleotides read TGTGCCAGCAGTTTAGCGCTTCGGTACTCCTACGAGCAGTACTTC.

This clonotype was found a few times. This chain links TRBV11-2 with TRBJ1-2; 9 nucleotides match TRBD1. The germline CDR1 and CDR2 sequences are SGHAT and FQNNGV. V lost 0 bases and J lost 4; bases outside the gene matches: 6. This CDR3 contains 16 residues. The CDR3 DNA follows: TGTGCCAGCAGCTTAGATCGCACAGGGGGCCTCTATGGCTACACCTTC. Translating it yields CASSLDRTGGLYGYTF.

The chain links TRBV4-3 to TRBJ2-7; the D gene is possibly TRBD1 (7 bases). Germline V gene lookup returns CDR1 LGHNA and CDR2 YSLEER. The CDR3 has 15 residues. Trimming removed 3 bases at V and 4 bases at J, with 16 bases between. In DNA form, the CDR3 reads TGCGCCAGCAGCCAGGCCAGGGGGGAAAAGTACGAGCAGTACTTC. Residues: CASSQARGEKYEQYF.

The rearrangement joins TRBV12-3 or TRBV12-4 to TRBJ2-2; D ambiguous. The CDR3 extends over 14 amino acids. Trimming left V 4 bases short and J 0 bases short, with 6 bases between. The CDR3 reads CASSWGTNTGELFF. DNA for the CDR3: TGTGCCAGCAGTTGGGGAACGAACACCGGGGAGCTGTTTTTT.

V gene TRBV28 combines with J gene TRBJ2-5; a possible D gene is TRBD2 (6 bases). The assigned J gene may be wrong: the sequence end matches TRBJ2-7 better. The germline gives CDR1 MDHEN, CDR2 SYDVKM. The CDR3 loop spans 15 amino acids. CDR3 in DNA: TGTGCCAGCAGTTTGTCTGTGGGGGGAAGCTACGAGCAGTACTTC. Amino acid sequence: CASSLSVGGSYEQYF.

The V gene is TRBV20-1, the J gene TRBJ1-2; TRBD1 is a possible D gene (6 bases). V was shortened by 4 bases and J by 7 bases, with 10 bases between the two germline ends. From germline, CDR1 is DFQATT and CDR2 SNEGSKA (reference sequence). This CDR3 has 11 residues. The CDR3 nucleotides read TGCAGTGCTACCCTGGGGGCTGGCTACACCTTC. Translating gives CSATLGAGYTF.

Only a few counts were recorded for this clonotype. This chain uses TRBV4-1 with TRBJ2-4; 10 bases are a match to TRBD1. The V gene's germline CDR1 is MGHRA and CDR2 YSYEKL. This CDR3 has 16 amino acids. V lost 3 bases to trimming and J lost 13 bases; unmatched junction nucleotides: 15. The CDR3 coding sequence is TGCGCCAGCAGCCAGGCCGGGACAGGGGCCTACAATGAGCAGTACTTC. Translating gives CASSQAGTGAYNEQYF.

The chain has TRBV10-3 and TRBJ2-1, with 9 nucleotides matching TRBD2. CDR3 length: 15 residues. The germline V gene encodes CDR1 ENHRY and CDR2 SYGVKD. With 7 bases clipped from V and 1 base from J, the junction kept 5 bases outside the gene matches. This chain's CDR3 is CAIMGGGESYNEQFF. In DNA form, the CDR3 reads TGTGCCATCATGGGCGGGGGGGAATCCTACAATGAGCAGTTCTTC.

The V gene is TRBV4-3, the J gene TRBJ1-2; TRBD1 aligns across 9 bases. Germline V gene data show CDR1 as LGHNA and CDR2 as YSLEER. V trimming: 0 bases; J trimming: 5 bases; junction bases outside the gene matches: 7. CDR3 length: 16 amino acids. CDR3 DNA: TGCGCCAGCAGCCAAGACCTTGCAGACAGGGGGTATGGCTACACCTTC. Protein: CASSQDLADRGYGYTF.

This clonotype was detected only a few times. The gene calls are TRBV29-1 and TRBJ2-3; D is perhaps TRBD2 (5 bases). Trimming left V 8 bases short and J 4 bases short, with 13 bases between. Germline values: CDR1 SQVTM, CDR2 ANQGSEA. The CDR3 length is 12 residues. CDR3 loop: CSSLSGSDTQYF. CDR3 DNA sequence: TGCAGCTCCCTCTCGGGATCAGATACGCAGTATTTT.

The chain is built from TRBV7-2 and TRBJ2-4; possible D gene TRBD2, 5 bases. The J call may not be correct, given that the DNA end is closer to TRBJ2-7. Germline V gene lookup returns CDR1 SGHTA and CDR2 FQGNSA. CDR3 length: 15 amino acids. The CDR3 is CASSLIAQTGAEQYF. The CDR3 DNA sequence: TGTGCCAGCAGCTTAATAGCGCAGACTGGAGCCGAGCAGTACTTC.

For the CDR3, the DNA is TGTGCCAGCAGTGAACGAGGGACTCTTCGCTCCTACGAGCAGTACTTC. Encoded protein: CASSERGTLRSYEQYF. V is TRBV2 and J is TRBJ2-7, with D perhaps matching TRBD2 (6 bases). This CDR3 contains 16 residues. The V gene lost 2 bases and the J gene lost 0 bases, with 14 bases spanning the gap. Germline V gives CDR1 SNHLY, CDR2 FYNNEI. The entire variable domain, with the rest obtained from reference TRBV2 and TRBJ2-7, is as follows: EPEVTQTPSHQVTQMGQEVILRCVPISNHLYFYWYRQILGQKVEFLVSFYNNEISEKSEIFDDQFSVERPDGSNFTLKIRSTKLEDSAMYFCASSERGTLRSYEQYFGPGTRLTVT.

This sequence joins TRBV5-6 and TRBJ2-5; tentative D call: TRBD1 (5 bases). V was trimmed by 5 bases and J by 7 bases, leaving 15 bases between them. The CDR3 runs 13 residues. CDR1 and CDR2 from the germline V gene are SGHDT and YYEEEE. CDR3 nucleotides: TGTGCCAGCAGTTTACAGGCCCCGGGGACCCAGTACTTC. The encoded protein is CASSLQAPGTQYF.

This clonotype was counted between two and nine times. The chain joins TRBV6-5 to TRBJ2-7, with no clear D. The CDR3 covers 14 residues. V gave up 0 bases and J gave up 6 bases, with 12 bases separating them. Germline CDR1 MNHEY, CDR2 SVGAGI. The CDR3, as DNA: TGTGCCAGCAGTTACTCGAGTAGGGCTGGCGAGCAGTACTTC. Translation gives CASSYSSRAGEQYF.

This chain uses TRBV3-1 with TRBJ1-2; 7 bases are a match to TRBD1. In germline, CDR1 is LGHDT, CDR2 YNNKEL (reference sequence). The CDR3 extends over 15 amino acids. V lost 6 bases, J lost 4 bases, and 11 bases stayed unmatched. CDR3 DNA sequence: TGTGCCAGCAGTGACCGAGGGTCAGGGGGCTATGGCTACACCTTC. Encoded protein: CASSDRGSGGYGYTF.

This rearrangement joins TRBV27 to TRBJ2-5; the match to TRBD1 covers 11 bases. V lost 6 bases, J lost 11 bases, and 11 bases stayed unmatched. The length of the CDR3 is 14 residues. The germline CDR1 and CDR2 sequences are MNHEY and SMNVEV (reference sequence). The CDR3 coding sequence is TGTGCCAGCAGCGAGGGACAGGGGGGCCTCCGGCAGTACTTC. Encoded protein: CASSEGQGGLRQYF.

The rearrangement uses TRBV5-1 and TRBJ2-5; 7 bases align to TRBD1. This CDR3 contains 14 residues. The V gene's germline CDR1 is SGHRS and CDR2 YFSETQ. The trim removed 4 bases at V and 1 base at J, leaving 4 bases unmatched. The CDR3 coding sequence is TGCGCCAGCAGCGGGGACAGCATCCAAGAGACCCAGTACTTC. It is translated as CASSGDSIQETQYF.

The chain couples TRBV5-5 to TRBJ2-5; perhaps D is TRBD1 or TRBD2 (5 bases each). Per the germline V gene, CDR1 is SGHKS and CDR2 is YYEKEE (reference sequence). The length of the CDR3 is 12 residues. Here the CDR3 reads CVWGSLEETQYF. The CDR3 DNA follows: TGTGTCTGGGGGTCCCTGGAAGAGACCCAGTACTTC.

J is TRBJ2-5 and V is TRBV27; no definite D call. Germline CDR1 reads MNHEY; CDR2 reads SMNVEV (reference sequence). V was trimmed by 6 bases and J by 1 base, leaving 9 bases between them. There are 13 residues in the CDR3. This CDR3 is CASSPMSQETQYF. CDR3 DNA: TGTGCCAGCAGCCCCATGAGCCAAGAGACCCAGTACTTC.

For the CDR3, the DNA is TGTGCCAGCAGCGTAGAAGGGACAGAGTTTTCAGATACGCAGTATTTT. Amino acid sequence: CASSVEGTEFSDTQYF. The chain employs TRBV9 and TRBJ2-3; 7 nucleotides line up with TRBD1. V dropped 0 bases and J dropped 4; count of bases not matched to a gene: 8. CDR1 SGDLS and CDR2 YYNGEE come from the germline V gene. This CDR3 contains 16 residues.

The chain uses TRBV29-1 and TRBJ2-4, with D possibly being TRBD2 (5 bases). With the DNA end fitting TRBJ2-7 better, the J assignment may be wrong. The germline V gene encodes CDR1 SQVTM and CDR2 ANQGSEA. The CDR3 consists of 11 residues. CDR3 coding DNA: TGCAGCGTTGTCGGGGTCTACGAGCAGTACTTC. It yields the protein CSVVGVYEQYF.

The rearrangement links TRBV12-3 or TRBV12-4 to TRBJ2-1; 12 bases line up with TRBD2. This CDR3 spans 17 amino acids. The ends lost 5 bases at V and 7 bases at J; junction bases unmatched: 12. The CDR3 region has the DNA TGTGCCAGCAGTCTCGCTAGCGGGGGGGCCCCGGGTAATGAGCAGTTCTTC. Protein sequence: CASSLASGGAPGNEQFF.

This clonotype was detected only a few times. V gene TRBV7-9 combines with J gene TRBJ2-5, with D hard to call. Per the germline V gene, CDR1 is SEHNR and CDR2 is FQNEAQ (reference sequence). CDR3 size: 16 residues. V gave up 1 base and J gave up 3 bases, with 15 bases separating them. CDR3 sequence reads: CASSLGARYAKETQYF. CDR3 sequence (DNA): TGTGCCAGCAGCTTAGGCGCGCGTTATGCCAAAGAGACCCAGTACTTC.